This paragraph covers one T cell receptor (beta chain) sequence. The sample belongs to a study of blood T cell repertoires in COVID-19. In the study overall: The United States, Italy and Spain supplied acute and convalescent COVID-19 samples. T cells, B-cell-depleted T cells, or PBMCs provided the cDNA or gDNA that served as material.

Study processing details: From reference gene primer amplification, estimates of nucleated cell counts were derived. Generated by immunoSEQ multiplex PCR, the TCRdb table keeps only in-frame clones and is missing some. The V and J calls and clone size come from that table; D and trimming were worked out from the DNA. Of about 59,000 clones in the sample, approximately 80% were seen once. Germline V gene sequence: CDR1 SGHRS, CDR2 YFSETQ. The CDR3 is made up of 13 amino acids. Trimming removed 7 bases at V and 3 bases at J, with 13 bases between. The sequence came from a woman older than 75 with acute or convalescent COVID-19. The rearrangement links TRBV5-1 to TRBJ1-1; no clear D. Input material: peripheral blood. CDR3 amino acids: CASGGISYTEAFF. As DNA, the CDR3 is TGCGCCAGCGGCGGCATATCTTACACTGAAGCTTTCTTT.